This TCR beta chain was identified during a study of glioma-infiltrating T cells listed by TCRdb under 2016. Concerning the study at large: The study sequenced TCR alpha- and beta-chain repertoires from glioma tissue, from non-neoplastic brain tissue and from matched peripheral blood mononuclear cells. To measure how far tissue and blood T-cell populations diverged, each tissue-infiltrating repertoire was compared against the peripheral blood repertoire of the same patient. The paired cohort was made up of three low-grade glioma patients, several primary glioblastoma patients and three non-glioma patients who contributed non-neoplastic brain tissue. The study at large found these results: Group comparisons rested on small numbers: three non-neoplastic, three low-grade glioma and fewer than ten glioblastoma patients. Only a very small number of CDR3 sequences turned up in both tissue and blood, a result put down to high CDR3 diversity combined with limited sampling. In non-neoplastic patients, VJ-independent divergence between tissue and blood fell below expectation, whereas in all gliomas, and especially in low-grade gliomas, the divergence rose above expectation.

The iRepertoire nested amplicon-rescue multiplex PCR (arm-PCR) platform was used to amplify TCR alpha and beta CDR3 regions from RNA. One-step reverse transcription and amplification used about 95-400 ng of tissue mRNA or PBMC total RNA as input. After bead purification, a secondary multiplex PCR added Illumina adapters, and libraries were gel-purified between 200 and 400 bp. Internal 6-nucleotide barcodes were carried by the libraries and were used for demultiplexing. Sequencing of the libraries was done on an Illumina MiSeq using 2x220 or 2x250 nucleotide paired-end reads. On the study's bioinformatics: Paired reads were merged using FLASH 1.2.11 and aligned with BWA-MEM to the GRCh37 human genome, and TRA and TRB reads were then extracted. V and J assignment used an IMGT-derived reference of cassette sequences and CDR3 motifs that included pseudogenes. Three-frame translation of reads was performed, and productive CDR3s were defined as those with a C...FGXG motif and no stop codons. Unique combinations of V-J cassette pair and CDR3 amino acid sequence were defined as clonotypes. Reads were filtered by Hamming distance, thresholded by each sample's sequence error rate in mapped regions. TCRdb applied fastp at Q25 and MiXCR to the public reads, then kept only in-frame beta chains. Entries that share a CDR3 protein sequence are merged under the most common genes and DNA. The V and J calls shown here were made by TCRdb, not taken from the authors' results. Here the sample has 9,500 to 13,000 distinct CDR3 sequences; roughly 53% occur a single time. Around 21% of the sample comes from the top ten.

From the cysteine through the phenylalanine, the CDR3 covers 12 amino acids. CDR3 DNA only is kept here, 36 bases in frame from base 1. CDR1 SGHTA and CDR2 FQGNSA are derived from the germline V gene. A word on this clonotype: The antigen it binds to is not known. One junction end disagrees with the germline gene, perhaps due to a read error.

This receptor was taken from a human donor with low-grade glioma or glioblastoma, undergoing nonglioma brain surgery, or in good health (not recorded which). The rearrangement combines TRBV7-2 with TRBJ1-6; the D gene assignment is ambiguous. The specimen was glioma tissue, nonneoplastic brain tissue, or PBMCs (not recorded which). The DNA reads as follows: TGTGCCAGCAGCTTAATAAACTCACCCCTGCACTTT. Protein translation: CASSLINSPLHF.